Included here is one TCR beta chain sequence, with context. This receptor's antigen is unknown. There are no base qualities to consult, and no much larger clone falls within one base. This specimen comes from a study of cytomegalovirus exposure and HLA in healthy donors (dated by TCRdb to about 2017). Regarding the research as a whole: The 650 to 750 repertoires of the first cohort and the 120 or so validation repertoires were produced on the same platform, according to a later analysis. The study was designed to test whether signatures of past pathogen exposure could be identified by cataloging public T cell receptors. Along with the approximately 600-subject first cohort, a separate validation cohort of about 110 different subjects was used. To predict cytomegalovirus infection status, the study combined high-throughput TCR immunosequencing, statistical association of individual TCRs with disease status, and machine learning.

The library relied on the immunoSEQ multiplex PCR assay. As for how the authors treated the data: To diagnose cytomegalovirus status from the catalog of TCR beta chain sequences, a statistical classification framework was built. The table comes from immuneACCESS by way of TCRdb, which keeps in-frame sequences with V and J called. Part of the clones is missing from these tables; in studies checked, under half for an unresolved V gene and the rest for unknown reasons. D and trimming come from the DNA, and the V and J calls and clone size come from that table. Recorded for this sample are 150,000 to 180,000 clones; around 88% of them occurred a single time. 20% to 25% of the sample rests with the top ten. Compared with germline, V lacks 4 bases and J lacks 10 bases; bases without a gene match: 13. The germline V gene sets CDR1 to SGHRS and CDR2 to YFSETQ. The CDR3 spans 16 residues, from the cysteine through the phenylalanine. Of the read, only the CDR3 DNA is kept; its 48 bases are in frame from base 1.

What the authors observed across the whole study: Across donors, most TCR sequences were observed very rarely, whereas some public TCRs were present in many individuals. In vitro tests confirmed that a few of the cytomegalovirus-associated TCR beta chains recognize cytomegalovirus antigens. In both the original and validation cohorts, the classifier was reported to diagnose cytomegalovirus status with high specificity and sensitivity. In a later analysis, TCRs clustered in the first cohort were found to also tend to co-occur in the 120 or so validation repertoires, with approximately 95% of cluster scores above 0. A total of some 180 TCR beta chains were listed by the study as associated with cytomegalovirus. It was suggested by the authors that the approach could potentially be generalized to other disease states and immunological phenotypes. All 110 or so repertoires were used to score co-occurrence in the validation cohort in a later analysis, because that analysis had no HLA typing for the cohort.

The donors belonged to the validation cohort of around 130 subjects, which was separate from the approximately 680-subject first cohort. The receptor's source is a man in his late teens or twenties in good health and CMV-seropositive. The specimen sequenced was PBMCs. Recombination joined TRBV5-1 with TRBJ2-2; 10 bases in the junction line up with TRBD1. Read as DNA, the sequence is TGCGCCAGCAGCCTGGCCGGGACAGGGGTTGTTGAGGAGCTGTTTTTT. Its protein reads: CASSLAGTGVVEELFF.